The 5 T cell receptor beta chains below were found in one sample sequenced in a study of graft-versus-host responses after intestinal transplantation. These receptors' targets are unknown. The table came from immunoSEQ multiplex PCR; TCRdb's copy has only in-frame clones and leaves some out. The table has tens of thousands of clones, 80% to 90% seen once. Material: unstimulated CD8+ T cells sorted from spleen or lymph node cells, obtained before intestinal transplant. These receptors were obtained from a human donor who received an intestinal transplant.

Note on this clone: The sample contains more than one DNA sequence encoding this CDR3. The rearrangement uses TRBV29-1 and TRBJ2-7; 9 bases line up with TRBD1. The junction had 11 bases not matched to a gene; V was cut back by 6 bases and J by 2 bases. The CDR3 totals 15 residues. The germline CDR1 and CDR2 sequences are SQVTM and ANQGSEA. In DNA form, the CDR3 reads TGCAGCGTAAGACTCCGGGACAGGGACACCTACGAGCAGTACTTC. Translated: CSVRLRDRDTYEQYF.

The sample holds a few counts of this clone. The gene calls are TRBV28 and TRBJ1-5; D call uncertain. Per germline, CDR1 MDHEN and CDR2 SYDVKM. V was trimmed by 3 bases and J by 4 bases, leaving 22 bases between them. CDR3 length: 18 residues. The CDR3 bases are TGTGCCAGCAGTTTGAACCCCCGTCACCCCCTGAGGAATCAGCCCCAGCATTTT. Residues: CASSLNPRHPLRNQPQHF.

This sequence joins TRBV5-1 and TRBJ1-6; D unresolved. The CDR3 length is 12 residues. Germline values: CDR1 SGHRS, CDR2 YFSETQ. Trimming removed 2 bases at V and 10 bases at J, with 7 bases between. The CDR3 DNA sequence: TGCGCCAGCAGCTTCGGGAGGTCACCCCTCCACTTT. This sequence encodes CASSFGRSPLHF.

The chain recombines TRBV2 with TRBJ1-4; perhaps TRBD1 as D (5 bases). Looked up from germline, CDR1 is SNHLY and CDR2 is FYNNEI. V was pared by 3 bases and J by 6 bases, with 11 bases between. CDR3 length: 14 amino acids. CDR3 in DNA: TGTGCCAGCAGTGAGTTCGTAGGGGATGAAAAACTGTTTTTT. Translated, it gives CASSEFVGDEKLFF.

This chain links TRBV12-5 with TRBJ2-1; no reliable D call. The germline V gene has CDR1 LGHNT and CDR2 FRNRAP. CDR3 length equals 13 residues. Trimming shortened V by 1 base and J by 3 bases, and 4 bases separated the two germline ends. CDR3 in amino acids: CASGLGVYNEQFF. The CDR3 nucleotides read TGTGCTAGTGGTTTGGGCGTCTACAATGAGCAGTTCTTC. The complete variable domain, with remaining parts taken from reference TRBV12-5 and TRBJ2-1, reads DARVTQTPRHKVTEMGQEVTMRCQPILGHNTVFWYRQTMMQGLELLAYFRNRAPLDDSGMPKDRFSAEMPDATLATLKIQPSEPRDSAVYFCASGLGVYNEQFFGPGTRLTVL.